The entry below describes one T cell receptor beta chain. Antigen specificity is unknown. The data derive from a study of vaccination effects on CD4 cells after COVID-19. As for the study in general: Before sequencing, viral peptide pools were used by the ViraFEST assay to expand antigen-specific CD4+ T cells. Study-wide results and caveats: Clones of infection and vaccine origin contracted markedly late after vaccination.

Sequencing was performed with immunoSEQ multiplex PCR; in TCRdb, only in-frame clones are kept and a portion is missing. In the table there are roughly 36,000 clones, roughly 74% of which are singletons. Per the germline V gene, CDR1 is MDHEN and CDR2 is SYDVKM. The CDR3 runs 15 residues. Losses at the gene ends were 6 bases for V and 4 bases for J; bases not matched to a gene: 6. Having been cultured for around ten days, the cells underwent CD4+ T cell isolation. The receptor was isolated from a human donor who received a COVID-19 vaccine. The source material was CD4+ T cells from PBMCs cultured without peptide, sampled before COVID-19 vaccination. The chain couples TRBV28 to TRBJ2-1; 10 bases agree with TRBD1. The CDR3 DNA reads as TGTGCCAGCAGGCTCCGGGACAGGGGTTACAATGAGCAGTTCTTC. Translation gives CASRLRDRGYNEQFF.